The 14 T cell receptor beta chains given below trace back to one sample, sequenced in a study of regulatory T cells in long-lasting Graves disease. Construction of the TCR beta libraries employed iRepertoire HTBI primers in conjunction with Arm-PCR of CDR3 regions. TCRdb passed the multiplex PCR reads through MiXCR, listing each CDR3 protein once. The sample shows 350,000 to 450,000 distinct CDR3 sequences, approximately 12% of them seen only once. Described time point: newly diagnosed GD, antithyroid drugs for less than 3 months. The authors made the TCR library using RNA they extracted from PBMCs. A further study also used this sample, focusing on T cells in Graves' hyperthyroidism and ophthalmopathy.

Sequencing was performed on peripheral blood mononuclear cells (PBMCs), taken at new diagnosis, from a patient treated with antithyroid drugs. These receptors were collected from a woman aged 18-29 years with Graves disease.

This clonotype occurred a few times. This chain uses TRBV2 with TRBJ2-5; 7 positions match TRBD1. The V gene end was trimmed by 3 bases and the J gene end by 1 base; junction bases not matched to a gene: 8. Germline V gives CDR1 SNHLY, CDR2 FYNNEI. The CDR3 is made up of 16 amino acids. DNA for the CDR3: TGTGCCAGCAGTGAGGTTCGTCCAGGGGGCCAAGAGACCCAGTACTTC. Its translation: CASSEVRPGGQETQYF.

This clonotype came up many times. The J gene is TRBJ2-3, the V gene TRBV5-5; the D is unclear. Germline lookup yields CDR1 SGHKS and CDR2 YYEKEE (reference sequence). CDR3 length equals 14 residues. V was clipped by 5 bases and J by 5 bases, with 15 bases between them. CDR3: CASRAQSSEDTQYF. As DNA, the CDR3 is TGTGCCAGCAGAGCACAGTCGTCGGAAGATACGCAGTATTTT.

This clonotype was counted at least ten times. The chain joins TRBV6-1 to TRBJ1-1, with 7 bases fitting TRBD1. Germline values: CDR1 MNHNS, CDR2 SASEGT. CDR3 size: 14 residues. V was pared by 6 bases and J by 1 base, with 5 bases of the junction left unmatched. The CDR3, as DNA: TGTGCCAGCAGCGCTACAGGGGAGAACACTGAAGCTTTCTTT. It codes for CASSATGENTEAFF.

Ten or more counts support this clonotype. This chain uses TRBV4-3 with TRBJ1-2; D is ambiguous. This CDR3 has 14 amino acids. CDR1 is LGHNA and CDR2 is YSLEER in the germline V gene. Trimming pared 0 bases from V and 8 bases from J, leaving 13 bases between. This CDR3 reads CASSQDSGRHGYTF. The CDR3 DNA reads TGCGCCAGCAGCCAAGATTCGGGTCGGCACGGCTACACCTTC.

This clonotype has a handful of counts. This rearrangement joins TRBV29-1 to TRBJ1-1, with D tentatively TRBD1 (6 bases). Trimming cost V 6 bases and J 2 bases, with 16 bases left between them. The CDR3 spans 14 residues. The germline gives CDR1 SQVTM, CDR2 ANQGSEA. The CDR3 DNA is TGCAGCGTACTACGTCAGGGGCACAACACTGAAGCTTTCTTT. Its translation is CSVLRQGHNTEAFF.

This chain links TRBV28 with TRBJ2-1; D assignment may be TRBD1 or TRBD2 (5 bases each). Per germline, CDR1 MDHEN and CDR2 SYDVKM. The CDR3 totals 14 residues. The V and J ends lost 6 bases and 8 bases respectively, with 17 bases between them. CDR3 in amino acids: CASSRYEGRYEQFF. Here the CDR3 DNA reads TGTGCCAGCAGCCGGTATGAGGGGCGCTATGAGCAGTTCTTC. The variable domain in full, completed from reference TRBV28 and TRBJ2-1, reads DVKVTQSSRYLVKRTGEKVFLECVQDMDHENMFWYRQDPGLGLRLIYFSYDVKMKEKGDIPEGYSVSREKKERFSLILESASTNQTSMYLCASSRYEGRYEQFFGPGTRLTVL.

Ten or more counts support this clonotype. The chain uses TRBV20-1 and TRBJ2-1, with a weak D call TRBD2 (5 bases). V was shortened by 3 bases and J by 0 bases, with 27 bases between the two germline ends. This CDR3 has 20 residues. Germline CDR1 is DFQATT and CDR2 is SNEGSKA (reference sequence). For the CDR3, the DNA is TGCAGTGCTAGTGGGTCGGCGGGTCGCATCAAATATAGCTCCTACAATGAGCAGTTCTTC. It is translated as CSASGSAGRIKYSSYNEQFF.

This chain joins TRBV20-1 and TRBJ1-1; no firm D call. Germline V gene data show CDR1 as DFQATT and CDR2 as SNEGSKA (reference sequence). The CDR3 contains 12 residues. V was clipped by 4 bases and J by 3 bases, with 9 bases between them. The CDR3 DNA sequence: TGCAGTGCTACAGGATGGGACACTGAAGCTTTCTTT. Its translation is CSATGWDTEAFF.

This clonotype was detected ten times or more. The rearrangement uses TRBV10-3 and TRBJ1-1; no clear D. CDR3 size: 15 residues. Deletions cut 3 bases from V and 6 bases from J, with 17 bases between. Germline loops: CDR1 ENHRY, CDR2 SYGVKD. The CDR3 sequence: CAISDEPLGPAEAFF. DNA of the CDR3: TGTGCCATCAGTGATGAGCCCCTCGGGCCCGCTGAAGCTTTCTTT.

This chain's CDR3 is CSARAVLEGGNQPQHF. In DNA form, the CDR3 reads TGCAGTGCTAGGGCGGTTTTGGAGGGGGGCAATCAGCCCCAGCATTTT. This sequence joins TRBV20-1 and TRBJ1-5; D is possibly TRBD1 (6 bases). CDR3 size: 16 residues. Per germline, CDR1 DFQATT and CDR2 SNEGSKA (reference sequence). Trimming left V 3 bases short and J 2 bases short, with 17 bases between.

This clonotype was seen only a few times. The chain has TRBV9 and TRBJ2-1, with 16 nucleotides matching TRBD2. V lost 4 bases and J lost 0; bases outside the gene matches: 16. The CDR3 runs to 22 residues. From germline, CDR1 is SGDLS and CDR2 YYNGEE. The CDR3 spells CASSRGGLAGGPQTRSYNEQFF. DNA of the CDR3: TGTGCCAGCAGCCGTGGGGGACTAGCGGGAGGGCCTCAAACCCGCTCCTACAATGAGCAGTTCTTC.

This clonotype was seen many times. The CDR3 nucleotides are TGTGCCAGCAGTCCCATCGAGGGCCTGACCTACGAGCAGTACTTC. It yields the protein CASSPIEGLTYEQYF. The rearrangement uses TRBV27 and TRBJ2-7; perhaps TRBD2 as D (5 bases). This CDR3 spans 15 amino acids. In germline, CDR1 is MNHEY, CDR2 SMNVEV (reference sequence). V was trimmed by 5 bases and J by 2 bases, leaving 16 bases between them.

This clonotype was recorded a few times. One base separates it from a far larger clone, so it is likely a read error. The rearrangement links TRBV11-2 to TRBJ2-3; 7 positions agree with TRBD2. The J call may not be correct, given that the DNA end is closer to TRBJ2-7. The CDR3 is 16 amino acids. Germline CDR1 is SGHAT and CDR2 is FQNNGV. The DNA of the CDR3 is TGTGCCAGCAGCTCAGCTGAATCGGGGGGAGTCTACGAGCAGTACTTC. Its translation: CASSSAESGGVYEQYF.

The DNA of the CDR3 is TGCAGTGCTAGATCTGGGCGGGAGACCCAAGAGACCCAGTACTTC. Translated: CSARSGRETQETQYF. V usage is TRBV20-1 and J usage is TRBJ2-5; TRBD2 matches at 7 bases. Trimming removed 2 bases from V and 1 base from J; junction bases left unmatched: 7. The CDR3 has 15 residues. In germline, CDR1 is DFQATT, CDR2 SNEGSKA (reference sequence).